This TCR beta chain was recorded in a study of blood T cell repertoires in COVID-19. Overall study: The study drew acute and convalescent COVID-19 samples from the United States, Italy and Spain. T cells, B-cell-depleted T cells, or PBMCs supplied cDNA or gDNA.

Notes on this clone: Mismatch with germline at one junction end may stem from a read error.

Only in-frame clones appear in the TCRdb table, and some are missing; sequencing was by immunoSEQ multiplex PCR. The repertoire holds 95,000 or so clones, roughly four fifths seen once, with 24% in the top ten. The CDR3 is 16 amino acids. Germline V gene lookup returns CDR1 SSHAT and CDR2 FNYEAQ (reference sequence). The receptor's source is a human donor in a cohort sampled during active COVID-19. Input material: peripheral blood. V and J are TRBV7-7 and TRBJ2-5, with D possibly matching TRBD2 (6 bases). For the CDR3, the DNA is TGTGCTAGCAGCCCCCCGCCGGCGGGACCCCAAGAGACCCAGTACTTC. Residues: CASSPPPAGPQETQYF.